A single T cell receptor (beta chain) is shown here with its context. TCRdb fed the 5' RACE reads into MiXCR, producing one record per CDR3 protein. The sample records 400,000 to 450,000 distinct CDR3 sequences, 15% to 20% being singletons. This sample is part of a study of T-cell memory formation after mild COVID-19. Trimming took off 3 bases at V and 7 bases at J, with 13 bases between the two ends. The CDR3 sequence is 14 residues long. The chain carries TRBV12-3 or TRBV12-4 and TRBJ2-1, with D perhaps matching TRBD1 or TRBD2 (6 bases each). The receptor comes from a man aged 18 to 29 who had mild COVID-19 (a few samples of this study predate the infection). Cell type and time point are not known. Sequencing was performed on PBMCs or a T cell subset sorted from them (not recorded which). The CDR3 is CASSFDTGRNEQFF. CDR3 coding DNA: TGTGCCAGCAGTTTTGATACAGGGAGGAATGAGCAGTTCTTC.